These T cell receptor beta chains were read from a single sample in a study of cytomegalovirus exposure and HLA in healthy donors. The method was immunoSEQ multiplex PCR; TCRdb's version includes in-frame clones alone and lacks a portion of them. The data hold about 61,000 clones, with around 87% observed a single time. Source material: PBMCs. These receptors all come from a man between 18 and 29 years old in good health and CMV-seronegative. CDR3s include the opening cysteine and the closing phenylalanine or tryptophan. Each record gives: CDR3 protein, CDR3 DNA, CDR3 length, J gene, D gene, clone size, V gene. The D gene is left open where the match is weak. Expanded clones get a size class; other rows say once, few or many, or leave the size out.

CSVVLWTSGERDTQYF,TGCAGCGTTGTCCTCTGGACTAGCGGGGAGCGAGATACGCAGTATTTT,16,TRBJ2-3,TRBD2,few,TRBV29-1
CASSPSGTDLATNEKLFF,TGCGCCAGCAGCCCATCCGGGACAGACCTCGCAACTAATGAAAAACTGTTTTTT,18,TRBJ1-4,TRBD1,few,TRBV4-1
CASQTIADTGELFF,TGTGCCAGTCAGACCATAGCCGACACCGGGGAGCTGTTTTTT,14,TRBJ2-2,NA,NA,TRBV6-1
CASSLERTGVSGAFF,TGTGCCAGCAGCTTAGAGCGGACAGGTGTGAGTGGCGCTTTCTTT,15,TRBJ1-1,TRBD1,NA,TRBV7-2
CASSQQVAANQPQHF,TGCGCCAGCAGCCAACAGGTAGCGGCCAATCAGCCCCAGCATTTT,15,TRBJ1-5,NA,once,TRBV4-1
CSVYSGRGYTF,TGCAGCGTTTACAGTGGGAGAGGCTACACCTTC,11,TRBJ1-2,NA,NA,TRBV29-1
CASSYRDRVANEQFF,TGCGCCAGCAGCTACCGGGACAGGGTTGCCAATGAGCAGTTCTTC,15,TRBJ2-1,TRBD1,NA,TRBV5-1
CASTRTSGNNEQFF,TGTGCCAGCACAAGGACTAGCGGTAACAATGAGCAGTTCTTC,14,TRBJ2-1,TRBD2,NA,TRBV9
CASSQDTAGAGTQYF,TGCGCCAGCAGCCAAGATACAGCGGGGGCGGGGACCCAGTACTTC,15,TRBJ2-5,TRBD2,NA,TRBV4-1
CASGGARSTDTQYF,TGTGCCAGTGGCGGGGCCCGTAGCACAGATACGCAGTATTTT,14,TRBJ2-3,NA,NA,TRBV9
CASTHPLGGAEAFF,TGTGCCAGCACCCACCCCCTCGGGGGGGCTGAAGCTTTCTTT,14,TRBJ1-1,NA,NA,TRBV11-2
CASSPGGDKSSYEQYF,TGTGCCAGCAGCCCCGGGGGGGACAAGAGCTCCTACGAGCAGTACTTC,16,TRBJ2-7,TRBD2,once,TRBV5-4
CASSYAGFDVF,TGTGCCAGCAGTTACGCCGGGTTCGACGTCTTC,11,TRBJ2-7,NA,NA,TRBV6-5
CASSFGGTNTYEQYF,TGTGCCAGCAGTTTCGGAGGGACCAACACCTACGAGCAGTACTTC,15,TRBJ2-7,NA,NA,TRBV28
CAWSDRGNQPQHF,TGTGCCTGGAGCGACAGGGGGAATCAGCCCCAGCATTTT,13,TRBJ1-5,TRBD1,few,TRBV30
CASSYRRWDEQFF,TGTGCCAGCAGCTATCGGAGGTGGGATGAGCAGTTCTTC,13,TRBJ2-1,NA,once,TRBV7-6
CASALGQVTYEQYF,TGTGCCAGCGCTCTCGGACAGGTAACCTACGAGCAGTACTTC,14,TRBJ2-7,TRBD1,NA,TRBV6-1
CASRIPGGTNEKLFF,TGTGCCAGCAGAATACCAGGGGGAACTAATGAAAAACTGTTTTTT,15,TRBJ1-4,TRBD1,NA,TRBV6-6
CASGRRVSTDTQYF,TGTGCCAGCGGCAGGAGGGTCAGCACAGATACGCAGTATTTT,14,TRBJ2-3,NA,NA,TRBV9
CASSLDSSYEQYF,TGTGCCAGCAGCTTAGACTCTTCCTACGAGCAGTACTTC,13,TRBJ2-7,NA,NA,TRBV7-2
CASRAASNYGYTF,TGTGCCAGCAGGGCAGCGTCTAACTATGGCTACACCTTC,13,TRBJ1-2,NA,once,TRBV6-5
CASSAGIPYEQYF,TGTGCCAGTAGCGCGGGGATCCCCTACGAGCAGTACTTC,13,TRBJ2-7,NA,NA,TRBV19
CASSSRVSSYEQYF,TGTGCCAGCAGTTCCCGGGTGAGCTCCTACGAGCAGTACTTC,14,TRBJ2-7,NA,NA,TRBV28